This TCR beta chain was identified in a study of early T cells in non-severe SARS-CoV-2 infection. This clonotype was seen ten or more times. In germline, CDR1 is SGHRS, CDR2 YFSETQ. The CDR3 consists of 12 residues. V gave up 6 bases and J gave up 5 bases, with 8 bases separating them. MiXCR was run by TCRdb on the 5' RACE reads, yielding one entry per CDR3 protein. The data contain 40,000 to 55,000 distinct CDR3 sequences, about 4% of them singletons. Source material: whole blood. This chain joins TRBV5-1 and TRBJ2-2; tentatively, D is TRBD2 (6 bases). This sequence was found in an adult who was a healthcare worker with PCR-confirmed SARS-CoV-2 infection or an uninfected control (not recorded which). CDR3 amino acids: CASNGGTGELFF. The CDR3 nucleotides are TGCGCCAGCAACGGGGGAACCGGGGAGCTGTTTTTT.